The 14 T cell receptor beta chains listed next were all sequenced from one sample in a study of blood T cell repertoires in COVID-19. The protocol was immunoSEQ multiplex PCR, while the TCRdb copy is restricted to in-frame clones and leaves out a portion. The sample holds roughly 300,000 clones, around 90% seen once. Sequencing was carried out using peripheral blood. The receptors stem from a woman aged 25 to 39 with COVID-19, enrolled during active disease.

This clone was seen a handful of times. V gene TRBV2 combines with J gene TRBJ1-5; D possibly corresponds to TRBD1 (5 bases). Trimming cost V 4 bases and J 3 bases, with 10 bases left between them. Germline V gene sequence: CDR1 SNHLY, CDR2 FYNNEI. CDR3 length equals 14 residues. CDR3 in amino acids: CASSVSGDNQPQHF. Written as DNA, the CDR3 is TGTGCCAGCAGTGTTTCGGGGGACAATCAGCCCCAGCATTTT.

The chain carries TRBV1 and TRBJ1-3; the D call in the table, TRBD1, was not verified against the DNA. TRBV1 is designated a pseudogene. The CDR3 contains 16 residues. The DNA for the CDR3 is TGCACCAGCAGCGAGGGACAGGCCTGCTCTGGAAACACCATATATTTT. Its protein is CTSSEGQACSGNTIYF.

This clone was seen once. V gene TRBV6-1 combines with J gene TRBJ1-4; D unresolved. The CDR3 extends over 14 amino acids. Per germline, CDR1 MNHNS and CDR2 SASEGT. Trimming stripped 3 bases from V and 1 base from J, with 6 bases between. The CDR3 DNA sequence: TGTGCCAGCAGTGATACCGGAACTAATGAAAAACTGTTTTTT. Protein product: CASSDTGTNEKLFF.

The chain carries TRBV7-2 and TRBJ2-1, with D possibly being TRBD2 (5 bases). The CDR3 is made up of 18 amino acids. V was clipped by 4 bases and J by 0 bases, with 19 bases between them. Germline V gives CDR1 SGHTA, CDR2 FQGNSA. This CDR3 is CASSSHPQLGSSYNEQFF. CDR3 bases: TGTGCCAGCAGCTCCCACCCCCAACTAGGCAGCTCCTACAATGAGCAGTTCTTC. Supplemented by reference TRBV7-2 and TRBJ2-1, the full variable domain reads GAGVSQSPSNKVTEKGKDVELRCDPISGHTALYWYRQSLGQGLEFLIYFQGNSAPDKSGLPSDRFSAERTGGSVSTLTIQRTQQEDSAVYLCASSSHPQLGSSYNEQFFGPGTRLTVL.

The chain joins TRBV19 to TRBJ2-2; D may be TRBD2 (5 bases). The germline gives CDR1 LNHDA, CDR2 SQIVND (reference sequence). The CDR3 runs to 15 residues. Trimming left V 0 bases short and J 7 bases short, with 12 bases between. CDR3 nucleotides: TGTGCCAGTAGTATAGATCAGGCTAGCAGCGGGGAGCTGTTTTTT. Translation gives CASSIDQASSGELFF.

The CDR3 DNA sequence: TGTGCCAGCAGCTTACCGCAGACTGCGACTGGGGCCAACGTCCTGACTTTC. Its protein product is CASSLPQTATGANVLTF. This chain links TRBV7-3 with TRBJ2-6; D call uncertain. Trimming removed 2 bases from V and 2 bases from J, with 13 bases in between. The germline CDR1 and CDR2 sequences are SGHTA and FQGTGA. The CDR3 is 17 residues long.

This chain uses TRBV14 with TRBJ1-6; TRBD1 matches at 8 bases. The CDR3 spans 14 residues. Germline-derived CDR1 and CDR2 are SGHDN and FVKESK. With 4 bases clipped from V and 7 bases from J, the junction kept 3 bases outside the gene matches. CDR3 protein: CASSPTGGNSPLHF. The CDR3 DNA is TGTGCCAGCAGCCCCACAGGGGGAAATTCACCCCTCCACTTT.

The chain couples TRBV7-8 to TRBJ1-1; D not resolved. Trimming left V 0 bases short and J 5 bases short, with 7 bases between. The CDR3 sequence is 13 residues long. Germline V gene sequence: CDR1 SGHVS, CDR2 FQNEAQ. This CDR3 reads CASSLAPRTEAFF. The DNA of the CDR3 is TGTGCCAGCAGCTTAGCGCCGAGAACTGAAGCTTTCTTT.

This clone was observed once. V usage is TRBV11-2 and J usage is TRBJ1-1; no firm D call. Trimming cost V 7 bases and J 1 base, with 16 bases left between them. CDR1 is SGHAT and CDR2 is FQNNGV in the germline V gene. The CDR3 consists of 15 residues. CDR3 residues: CASKSEARANTEAFF. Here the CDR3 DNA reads TGTGCCAGCAAATCTGAGGCGAGAGCGAACACTGAAGCTTTCTTT.

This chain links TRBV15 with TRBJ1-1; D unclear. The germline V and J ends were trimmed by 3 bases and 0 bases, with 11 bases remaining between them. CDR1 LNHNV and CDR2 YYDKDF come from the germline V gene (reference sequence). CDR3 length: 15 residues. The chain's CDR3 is CATSSSRAMNTEAFF. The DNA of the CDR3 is TGTGCCACCAGCAGTTCGCGGGCGATGAACACTGAAGCTTTCTTT.

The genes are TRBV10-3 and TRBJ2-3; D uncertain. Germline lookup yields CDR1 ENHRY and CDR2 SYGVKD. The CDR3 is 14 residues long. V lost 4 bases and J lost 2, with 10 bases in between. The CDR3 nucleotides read TGTGCCATCAGTGTAGCTGGTTCCACAGATACGCAGTATTTT. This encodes CAISVAGSTDTQYF.

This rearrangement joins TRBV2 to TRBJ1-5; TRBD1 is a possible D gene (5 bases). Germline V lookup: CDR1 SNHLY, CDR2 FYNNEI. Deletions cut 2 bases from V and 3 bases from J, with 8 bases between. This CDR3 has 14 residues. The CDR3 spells CASSEQGVNQPQHF. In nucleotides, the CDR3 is TGTGCCAGCAGTGAACAGGGCGTCAATCAGCCCCAGCATTTT. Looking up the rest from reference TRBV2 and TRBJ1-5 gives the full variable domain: EPEVTQTPSHQVTQMGQEVILRCVPISNHLYFYWYRQILGQKVEFLVSFYNNEISEKSEIFDDQFSVERPDGSNFTLKIRSTKLEDSAMYFCASSEQGVNQPQHFGDGTRLSIL.

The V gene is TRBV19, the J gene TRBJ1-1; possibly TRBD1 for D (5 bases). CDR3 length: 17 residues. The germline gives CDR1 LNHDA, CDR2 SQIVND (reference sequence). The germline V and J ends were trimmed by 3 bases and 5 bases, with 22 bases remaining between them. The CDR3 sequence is CASSMPFFGARGTEAFF. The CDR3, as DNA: TGTGCCAGTAGTATGCCCTTTTTCGGGGCGCGGGGAACTGAAGCTTTCTTT.

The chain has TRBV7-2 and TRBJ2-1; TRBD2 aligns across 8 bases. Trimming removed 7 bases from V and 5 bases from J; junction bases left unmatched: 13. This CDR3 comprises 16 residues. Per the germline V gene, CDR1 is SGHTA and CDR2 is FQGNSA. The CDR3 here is CASTGRAASWNNEQFF. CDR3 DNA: TGTGCCAGCACCGGGAGGGCGGCTTCGTGGAACAATGAGCAGTTCTTC.